This paragraph reports one T cell receptor (beta chain). The same CDR3 arises from other DNA sequences in this sample as well. The data belong to a study of blood T cell repertoires in COVID-19. Study details: Spain, Italy and the United States supplied samples that represented acute and convalescent COVID-19. PBMCs, B-cell-depleted T cells, or T cells provided the cDNA or gDNA that made up the material.

In the original workflow: Reference gene primer amplification in the assay estimated nucleated cell counts. TCRdb's table, derived via immunoSEQ multiplex PCR, lists solely in-frame clones and lacks some. The DNA gave D and trimming, while V, J and clone size come from that table. This table holds about 70,000 clones, roughly 86% found once. The CDR3 runs 14 residues. Germline V gene data show CDR1 as LGHNT and CDR2 as FRNRAP. The ends lost 9 bases at V and 3 bases at J; junction bases unmatched: 8. This clonotype was obtained from a human donor in a cohort sampled during active COVID-19. The chain joins TRBV12-5 to TRBJ2-1, with 7 bases that match TRBD1. Specimen: peripheral blood. Written as DNA, the CDR3 is TGTGCTAGCGGTGCCCGGGACAGCTACAATGAGCAGTTCTTC. Its protein is CASGARDSYNEQFF.